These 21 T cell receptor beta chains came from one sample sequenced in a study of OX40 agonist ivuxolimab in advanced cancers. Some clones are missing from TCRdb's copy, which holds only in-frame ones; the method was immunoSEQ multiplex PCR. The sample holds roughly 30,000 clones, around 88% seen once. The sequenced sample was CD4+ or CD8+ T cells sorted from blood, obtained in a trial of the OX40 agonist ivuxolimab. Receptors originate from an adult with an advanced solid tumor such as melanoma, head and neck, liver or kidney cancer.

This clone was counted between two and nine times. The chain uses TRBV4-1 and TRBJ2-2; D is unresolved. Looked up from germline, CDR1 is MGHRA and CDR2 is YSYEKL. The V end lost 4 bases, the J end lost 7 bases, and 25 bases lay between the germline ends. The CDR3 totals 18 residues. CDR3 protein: CASSRYTVWDLKGGELFF. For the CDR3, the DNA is TGCGCCAGCAGCCGTTACACTGTTTGGGATCTAAAGGGCGGGGAGCTGTTTTTT.

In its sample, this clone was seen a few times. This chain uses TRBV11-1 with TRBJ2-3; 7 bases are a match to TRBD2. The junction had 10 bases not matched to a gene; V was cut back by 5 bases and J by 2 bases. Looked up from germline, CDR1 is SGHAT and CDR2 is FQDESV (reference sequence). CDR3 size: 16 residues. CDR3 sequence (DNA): TGTGCCAGCAGCCGGCCGAGCGGGGACCACACAGATACGCAGTATTTT. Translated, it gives CASSRPSGDHTDTQYF.

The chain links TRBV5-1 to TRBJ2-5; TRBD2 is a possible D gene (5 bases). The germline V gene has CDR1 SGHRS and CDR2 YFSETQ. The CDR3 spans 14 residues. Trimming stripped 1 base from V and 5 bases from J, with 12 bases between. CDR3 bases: TGCGCCAGCAGCTTGAGGCGGGCCCGGGAGACCCAGTACTTC. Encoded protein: CASSLRRARETQYF.

In DNA, the CDR3 is TGTGCCAGCAGCGATCGGGACAGATACCCCTACGAGCAGTACTTC. Encoded protein: CASSDRDRYPYEQYF. The V call is TRBV11-3, the J call TRBJ2-7; 7 bases map to TRBD1. Germline V gene data show CDR1 as SGHNT and CDR2 as YENEEA. The V and J ends lost 5 bases and 2 bases, in that order; junction bases with no gene match: 9. This CDR3 is 15 amino acids long. Supplemented by reference TRBV11-3 and TRBJ2-7, the full variable domain reads EAGVVQSPRYKIIEKKQPVAFWCNPISGHNTLYWYLQNLGQGPELLIRYENEEAVDDSQLPKDRFSAERLKGVDSTLKIQPAELGDSAVYLCASSDRDRYPYEQYFGPGTRLTVT.

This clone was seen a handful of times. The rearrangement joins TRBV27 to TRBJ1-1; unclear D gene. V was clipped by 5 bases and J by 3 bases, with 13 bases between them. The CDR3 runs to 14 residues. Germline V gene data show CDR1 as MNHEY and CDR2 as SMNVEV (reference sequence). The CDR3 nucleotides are TGTGCCAGCAGTCCCCGGGCCTGGGACACTGAAGCTTTCTTT. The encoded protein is CASSPRAWDTEAFF.

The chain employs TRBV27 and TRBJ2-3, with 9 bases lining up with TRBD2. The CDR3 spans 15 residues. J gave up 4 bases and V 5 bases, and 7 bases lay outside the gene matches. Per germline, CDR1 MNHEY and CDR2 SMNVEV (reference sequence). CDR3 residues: CASSPGLAGPDTQYF. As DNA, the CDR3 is TGTGCCAGCAGTCCCGGGCTAGCGGGACCAGATACGCAGTATTTT.

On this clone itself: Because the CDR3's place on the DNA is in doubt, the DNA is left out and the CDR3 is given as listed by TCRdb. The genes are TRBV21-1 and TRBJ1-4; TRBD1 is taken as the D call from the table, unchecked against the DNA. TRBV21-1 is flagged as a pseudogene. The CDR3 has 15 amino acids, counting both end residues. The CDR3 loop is CASSAGQGTGKNCFF.

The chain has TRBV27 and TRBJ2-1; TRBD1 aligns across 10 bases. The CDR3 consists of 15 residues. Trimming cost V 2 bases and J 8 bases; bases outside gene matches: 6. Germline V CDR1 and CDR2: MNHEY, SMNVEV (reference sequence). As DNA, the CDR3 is TGTGCCAGCAGTTTAAGTGACAGGGGGCGACATGAGCAGTTCTTC. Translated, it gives CASSLSDRGRHEQFF.

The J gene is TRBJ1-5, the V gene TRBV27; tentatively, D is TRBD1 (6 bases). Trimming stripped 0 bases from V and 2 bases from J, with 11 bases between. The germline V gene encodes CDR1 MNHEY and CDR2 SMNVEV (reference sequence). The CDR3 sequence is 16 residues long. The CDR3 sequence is CASSLSMGGGNQPQHF. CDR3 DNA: TGTGCCAGCAGTTTATCGATGGGGGGCGGCAATCAGCCCCAGCATTTT.

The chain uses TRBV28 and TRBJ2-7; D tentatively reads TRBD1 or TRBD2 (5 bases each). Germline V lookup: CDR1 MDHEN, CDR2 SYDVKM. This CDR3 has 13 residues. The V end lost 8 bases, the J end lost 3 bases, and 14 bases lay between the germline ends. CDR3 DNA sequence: TGTGCCAGCGGGAATTGGGACGGCTACGAGCAGTACTTC. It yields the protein CASGNWDGYEQYF.

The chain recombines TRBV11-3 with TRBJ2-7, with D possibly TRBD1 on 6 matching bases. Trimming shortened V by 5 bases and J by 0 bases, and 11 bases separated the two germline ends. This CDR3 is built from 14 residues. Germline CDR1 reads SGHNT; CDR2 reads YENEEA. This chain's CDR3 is CASSNTGSSYEQYF. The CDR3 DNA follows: TGTGCCAGCAGCAACACAGGGAGCTCCTACGAGCAGTACTTC.

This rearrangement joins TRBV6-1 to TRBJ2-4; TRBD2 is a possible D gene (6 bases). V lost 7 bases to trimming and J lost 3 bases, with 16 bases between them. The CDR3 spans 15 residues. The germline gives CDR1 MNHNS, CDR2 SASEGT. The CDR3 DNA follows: TGTGCCAGCATTTGGGGGGTGTTGGGCAAAAACATTCAGTACTTC. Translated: CASIWGVLGKNIQYF.

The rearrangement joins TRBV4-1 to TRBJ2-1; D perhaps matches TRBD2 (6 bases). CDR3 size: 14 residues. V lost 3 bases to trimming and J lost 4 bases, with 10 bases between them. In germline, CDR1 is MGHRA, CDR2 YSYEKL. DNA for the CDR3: TGCGCCAGCAGCCACGTAAGCGGGTACAATGAGCAGTTCTTC. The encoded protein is CASSHVSGYNEQFF.

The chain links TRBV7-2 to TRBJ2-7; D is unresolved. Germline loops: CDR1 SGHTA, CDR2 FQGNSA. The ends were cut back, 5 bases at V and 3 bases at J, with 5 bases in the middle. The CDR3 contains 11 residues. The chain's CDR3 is CASSPDYEQYF. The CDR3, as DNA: TGTGCCAGCAGCCCTGACTACGAGCAGTACTTC.

DNA of the CDR3: TGTGCCAGCAGCCCGTGGGGGGCCACCGGGGAGCTGTTTTTT. Protein: CASSPWGATGELFF. The chain couples TRBV6-6 to TRBJ2-2, with D perhaps being TRBD1 or TRBD2 (6 bases each). The CDR3 consists of 14 residues. Germline values: CDR1 MNHNY, CDR2 SVGAGI (reference sequence). Trimming pared 6 bases from V and 4 bases from J, leaving 12 bases between.

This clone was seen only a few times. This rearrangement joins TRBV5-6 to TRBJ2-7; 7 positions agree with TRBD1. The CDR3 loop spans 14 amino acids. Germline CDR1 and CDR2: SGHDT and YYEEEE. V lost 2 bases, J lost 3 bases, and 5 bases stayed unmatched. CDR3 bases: TGTGCCAGCAGCTTCCTGGGACAGCTCTACGAGCAGTACTTC. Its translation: CASSFLGQLYEQYF.

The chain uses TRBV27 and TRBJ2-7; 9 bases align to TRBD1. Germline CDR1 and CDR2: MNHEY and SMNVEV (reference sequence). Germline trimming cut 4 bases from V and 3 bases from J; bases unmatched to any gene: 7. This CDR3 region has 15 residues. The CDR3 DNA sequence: TGTGCCAGCAGTTCTGGGACAGGGATAGGCTACGAGCAGTACTTC. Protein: CASSSGTGIGYEQYF.

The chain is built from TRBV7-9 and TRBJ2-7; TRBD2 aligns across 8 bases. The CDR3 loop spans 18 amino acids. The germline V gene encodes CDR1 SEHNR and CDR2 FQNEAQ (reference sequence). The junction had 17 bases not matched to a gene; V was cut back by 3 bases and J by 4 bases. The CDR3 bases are TGTGCCAGCAGCTTGGGAATAGCGGGGTCACCCTTACTTTACGAGCAGTACTTC. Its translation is CASSLGIAGSPLLYEQYF.

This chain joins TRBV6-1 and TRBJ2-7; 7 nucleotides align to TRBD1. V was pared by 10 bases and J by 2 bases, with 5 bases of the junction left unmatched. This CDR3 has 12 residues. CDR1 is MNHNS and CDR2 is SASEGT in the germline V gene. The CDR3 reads CATRQGTYEQYF. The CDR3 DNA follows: TGTGCCACCCGACAGGGAACCTACGAGCAGTACTTC.

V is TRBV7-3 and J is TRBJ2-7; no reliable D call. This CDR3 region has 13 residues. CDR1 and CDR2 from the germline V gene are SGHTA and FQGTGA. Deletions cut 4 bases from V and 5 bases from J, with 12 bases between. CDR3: CASSSFGLDEQYF. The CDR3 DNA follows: TGTGCCAGCAGCTCTTTTGGTCTGGACGAGCAGTACTTC.

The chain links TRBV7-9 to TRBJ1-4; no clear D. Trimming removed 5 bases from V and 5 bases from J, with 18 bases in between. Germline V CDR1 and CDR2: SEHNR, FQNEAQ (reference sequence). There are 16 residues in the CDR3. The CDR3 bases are TGTGCCAGCAGCCCACCTTGGGGTTGGGTCAATGAAAAACTGTTTTTT. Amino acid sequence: CASSPPWGWVNEKLFF.